Only a few counts were recorded for the clone carrying this T cell receptor (beta chain). The library targeted TCRbeta and was prepared with unique molecular identifiers. TCRdb analysed the PCR reads with MiXCR anew, one entry per CDR3 protein. The table has around 370,000 distinct CDR3 sequences, 10% seen once. These data come from a study of T-cell reconstitution after alpha-beta-depleted transplantation in children. Germline V gene data show CDR1 as KGHSH and CDR2 as LQKENI. The CDR3 has 14 amino acids. The V gene lost 2 bases and the J gene lost 2 bases, with 8 bases spanning the gap. The chain links TRBV18 to TRBJ2-3; the D is unclear. The TCR originated in a human donor who donated a stem cell graft to a child with acute lymphoblastic leukemia. The material was PBMCs from the stem cell graft donor, obtained from the stem cell graft. This CDR3 reads CASSPSETTDTQYF. Written as DNA, the CDR3 is TGTGCCAGCTCACCATCAGAGACCACAGATACGCAGTATTTT.